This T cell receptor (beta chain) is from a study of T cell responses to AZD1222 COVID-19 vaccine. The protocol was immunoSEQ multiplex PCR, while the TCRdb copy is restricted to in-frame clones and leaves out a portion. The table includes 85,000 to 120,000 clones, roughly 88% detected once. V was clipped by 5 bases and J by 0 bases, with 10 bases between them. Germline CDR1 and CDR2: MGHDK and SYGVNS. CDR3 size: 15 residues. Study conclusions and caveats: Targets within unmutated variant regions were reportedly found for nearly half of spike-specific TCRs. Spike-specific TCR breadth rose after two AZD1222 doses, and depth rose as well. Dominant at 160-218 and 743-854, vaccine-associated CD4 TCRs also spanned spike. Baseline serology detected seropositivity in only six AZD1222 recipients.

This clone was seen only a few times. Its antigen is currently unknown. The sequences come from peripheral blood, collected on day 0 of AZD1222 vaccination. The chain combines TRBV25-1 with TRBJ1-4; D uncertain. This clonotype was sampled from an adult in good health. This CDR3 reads CASSPTTTTNEKLFF. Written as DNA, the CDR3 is TGTGCCAGCAGTCCTACAACGACAACTAATGAAAAACTGTTTTTT.